Listed below are T cell receptor beta chains from one sample, sequenced in a study of blood T cells in healthy people across ages. One entry per CDR3 protein results from TCRdb running MiXCR on the 5' RACE reads. The data show around 800,000 distinct CDR3 sequences, roughly 25% seen once. In addition, the sample was reused for a study of T cells of mothers and their children.

Material for sequencing was blood. These TCRs come from a boy aged 5 to 17 in good health. CDR3s include the opening cysteine and the closing phenylalanine or tryptophan. A D gene is named only where the DNA matches it firmly. Not all rows give a size; the values are once, few, many and, for expanded clones, a class.

. | TRBJ2-1 | TRBV9 | . | TGTGCCAGCAGCGTAGCGCCTTACAATGAGCAGTTCTTC | CASSVAPYNEQFF
few | TRBJ2-7 | TRBV5-1 | . | TGCGCCAGCAGCTTGGTAAAGGGGACCTACGAGCAGTACTTC | CASSLVKGTYEQYF
few | TRBJ1-2 | TRBV11-2 | . | TGTGCCAGCAGTCCCCTGCTGGGCGGCGACTATGGCTACACCTTC | CASSPLLGGDYGYTF
. | TRBJ2-3 | TRBV4-1 | . | TGCGCCAGCAGCCAAGATCTAGGGGACGACGATGCGCAGTATTTT | CASSQDLGDDDAQYF
. | TRBJ2-1 | TRBV27 | . | TGTGCCAGCAGGAAGTACAATGAGCAGTTCTTC | CASRKYNEQFF
. | TRBJ2-5 | TRBV5-1 | TRBD2 | TGCGCCAGCAGCTTGTTACCGGGGGGGATGGAGACCCAGTACTTC | CASSLLPGGMETQYF
. | TRBJ2-2 | TRBV12-3/TRBV12-4 | TRBD1 | TGTGCCAGCAGTCAGGGGGACACCCTGGACACCGGGGAGCTGTTTTTT | CASSQGDTLDTGELFF
. | TRBJ2-3 | TRBV28 | TRBD2 | TGTGCCAGCAGCGGGAGGACCACAGATACGCAGTATTTT | CASSGRTTDTQYF
few | TRBJ2-7 | TRBV20-1 | . | TGCAGTGCTAGCGACCGGGACGCCGGATCCTACGAGCAGTACTTC | CSASDRDAGSYEQYF
few | TRBJ2-5 | TRBV28 | . | TGTGCCAGCGGACCTTTCTCGGAGCAGTACTTC | CASGPFSEQYF
few | TRBJ2-2 | TRBV12-3/TRBV12-4 | TRBD2 | TGTGCCAGCAGTTTCACTAGCGGGGCCGGGGAGCTGTTTTTT | CASSFTSGAGELFF
few | TRBJ2-2 | TRBV5-5 | . | TGTGCCAGCCGAGTCCGGGACATTTTTGACACCGGGGAGCTGTTTTTT | CASRVRDIFDTGELFF
. | TRBJ2-6 | TRBV4-3 | TRBD1 | TGCGCCAGCAGCCAAGCATTAACAGGGGCCGGCTCTGGGACCAACGTCCTGACTTTC | CASSQALTGAGSGTNVLTF
. | TRBJ1-5 | TRBV29-1 | . | TGCAGCGTTGGGGAAATTGATCAGCCCCAGCATTTT | CSVGEIDQPQHF
once | TRBJ2-3 | TRBV20-1 | TRBD2 | TGCAGTGCTCCTTGGACTAGCGGCAGTTCAGATACGCAGTATTTT | CSAPWTSGSSDTQYF
. | TRBJ2-5 | TRBV28 | . | TGTGCCAGCAGCCGGGGGGACAGTCGAGAGACCCAGTACTTC | CASSRGDSRETQYF
. | TRBJ1-2 | TRBV28 | TRBD1 | TGTGCCACCTTGGAGGGGGCGTATGGCTACACCTTC | CATLEGAYGYTF
few | TRBJ2-6 | TRBV5-1 | TRBD1 | TGCGCCAGCAGCTTGGGACAGGGGATCTCGGGGGCCAACGTCCTGACTTTC | CASSLGQGISGANVLTF
few | TRBJ1-2 | TRBV2 | . | TGTGCCAGCAGTGGCCCGGACAGTTTCTATGGCTACACCTTC | CASSGPDSFYGYTF
. | TRBJ1-2 | TRBV19 | . | TGTGCCAGTAGTATAGATCCCTATGGCTACACCTTC | CASSIDPYGYTF
. | TRBJ2-1 | TRBV13 | TRBD2 | TGTGCCAGCGGTACGCCTAGCGGGGGGACTCGGTTCTTC | CASGTPSGGTRFF
. | TRBJ2-7 | TRBV28 | TRBD1 | TGTGCCAGCGAAGACAGGGGGGTGTCCTACGAGCAGTACTTC | CASEDRGVSYEQYF
. | TRBJ2-5 | TRBV12-3/TRBV12-4 | TRBD2 | TGTGCCAGCAGTTTACTAGCGGGGGGGCCTGGGACCCAGTACTTC | CASSLLAGGPGTQYF
few | TRBJ1-1 | TRBV24-1 | TRBD1 | TGTGCCACCAGTGACAAGAATCGGGACAGCGGGTTGAACACTGAAGCTTTCTTT | CATSDKNRDSGLNTEAFF
. | TRBJ2-2 | TRBV25-1 | TRBD1 | TGTGCCAGCAGTGAACCATTAAGGACAGGGAACACCGGGGAGCTGTTTTTT | CASSEPLRTGNTGELFF
few | TRBJ1-2 | TRBV12-3/TRBV12-4 | . | TGTGCCAGCACTCTCCGGACGGCGGTGGATGGCTACACCTTC | CASTLRTAVDGYTF
. | TRBJ2-1 | TRBV5-1 | TRBD2 | TGCGCCAGCAGCCCAATGGTGGGACTAGCGGGAACCTACAATGAGCAGTTCTTC | CASSPMVGLAGTYNEQFF
. | TRBJ1-2 | TRBV6-5 | . | TGTGCCAGCAGTCACTCTCAGGGGTCCTATGGCTACACCTTC | CASSHSQGSYGYTF
. | TRBJ1-1 | TRBV9 | . | TGTGCCAGCAGCGGGGGGATGTCGACTGAAGCTTTCTTT | CASSGGMSTEAFF
. | TRBJ1-2 | TRBV9 | TRBD1 | TGTGCCAGCAGCGTAGAAGAAAGCACAGGGGGCGATGGCTACACCTTC | CASSVEESTGGDGYTF
. | TRBJ2-5 | TRBV5-1 | TRBD2 | TGCGCCAGCAGCTTGGAGCCGAGCGGGGGACTCCAAGAGACCCAGTACTTC | CASSLEPSGGLQETQYF
few | TRBJ2-5 | TRBV5-4 | . | TGTGCCAGCAGCTTGGCGGGGGCCGCGGAGACCCAGTACTTC | CASSLAGAAETQYF
. | TRBJ1-1 | TRBV20-1 | . | TGCAGTGCTAGAGAAGCAGGGGAGACTGAAGCTTTCTTT | CSAREAGETEAFF
. | TRBJ2-3 | TRBV20-1 | . | TGCAGTGCTAGAGATATAGGACTATCCACAGATACGCAGTATTTT | CSARDIGLSTDTQYF
. | TRBJ2-1 | TRBV5-6 | TRBD1 | TGTGCCAGCAGCTCGGGACAGGGCTATTCCTACAATGAGCAGTTCTTC | CASSSGQGYSYNEQFF
. | TRBJ2-5 | TRBV29-1 | . | TGCAGCGTGGCACGTAGCCGAGAGACCCAGTACTTC | CSVARSRETQYF
few | TRBJ1-1 | TRBV10-3 | . | TGTGCCATCAGCGATCAGGAGGGGTCCACTGAAGCTTTCTTT | CAISDQEGSTEAFF
few | TRBJ2-7 | TRBV5-6 | TRBD1 | TGTGCCAGCAGCTTGGATGAGACAGGGGTTGGAGAGCAGTACTTC | CASSLDETGVGEQYF
. | TRBJ1-1 | TRBV5-1 | . | TGCGCCAGCAGAGATGGTCTTGAAGCTTTCTTT | CASRDGLEAFF
. | TRBJ1-2 | TRBV5-1 | . | TGCGCCAGCAGCCCCCCGGTGCCAGGCGGAACGGGCTACACCTTC | CASSPPVPGGTGYTF
. | TRBJ2-4 | TRBV12-3/TRBV12-4 | . | TGTGCCAGCACCCAACAGGGTTTCGGAAACATTCGGTACTTC | CASTQQGFGNIRYF
few | TRBJ1-1 | TRBV27 | TRBD1 | TGTGCCAGCAGTATCCACGGGACAGGGAACACTGAAGCTTTCTTT | CASSIHGTGNTEAFF
. | TRBJ1-5 | TRBV12-3/TRBV12-4 | . | TGTGCCAGCAGTTCATTAGGGAGCGGCAATCAGCCCCAGCATTTT | CASSSLGSGNQPQHF
once | TRBJ2-7 | TRBV5-5 | . | TGTGCCAGCAGCTTGGTGGATCGGCAAGAGACCCGGTACTTC | CASSLVDRQETRYF
many | TRBJ1-4 | TRBV18 | . | TGTGCCAGCTCCCCGAAGTGGGATGAAAAACTGTTTTTT | CASSPKWDEKLFF
few | TRBJ2-5 | TRBV30 | . | TGTGCCTGGAGAGCAAAGTCTGTGGCGACCCAGTACTTC | CAWRAKSVATQYF
few | TRBJ1-4 | TRBV7-2 | . | TGTGCCAGCAGCTTTAGACAGGTGGATGAAAAACTGTTTTTT | CASSFRQVDEKLFF
. | TRBJ2-3 | TRBV20-1 | . | TGCAGTGCTAGTGGAGGGGAGTGGAGCACAGATACGCAGTATTTT | CSASGGEWSTDTQYF
. | TRBJ1-4 | TRBV15 | . | TGTGCCACCAGCAGCGGGGGACGCGCTCCGGTAAAACTGTTTTTT | CATSSGGRAPVKLFF
. | TRBJ2-1 | TRBV6-6 | . | TGTGCCAGCAGCCCCACGGGCCGGGAGCAGTTCTTC | CASSPTGREQFF
few | TRBJ2-7 | TRBV7-9 | TRBD2 | TGTGCCACTACTCCGGGGGGGTTATGGTACTTC | CATTPGGLWYF
. | TRBJ2-5 | TRBV29-1 | . | TGCAGCGTACCCGGGACGGCCTTCAAGGGGGAGTACCAAGAGACCCAGTACTTC | CSVPGTAFKGEYQETQYF
. | TRBJ2-1 | TRBV10-3 | . | TGTGCCATCAACGACAGGGAGGGAGATGAGCAGTTCTTC | CAINDREGDEQFF
. | TRBJ2-2 | TRBV10-3 | . | TGTGCCATCAGTGCCGGCAGGGCGAACACCGGGGAGCTGTTTTTT | CAISAGRANTGELFF